A selection of T cell receptor beta chains follows, all from one sample in a study of blood T cell repertoires in COVID-19. Clones were read by immunoSEQ multiplex PCR, and TCRdb kept only the in-frame ones, dropping some. The sample carries approximately 200,000 clones, approximately 90% recorded once. The sample taken for sequencing was peripheral blood. All receptors derive from a man aged 65-85 years with acute or convalescent COVID-19. Both conserved end residues are trimmed from each CDR3. Fields, in order: V gene, J gene, clone size, CDR3 protein. Not all rows give a size; the values are once, few, many and, for expanded clones, a class.

>TRBV20-1|TRBJ2-7|NA
SASRGGSGNEQY
>TRBV19|TRBJ1-1|NA
ASQGRGVGTEAF
>TRBV11-2|TRBJ2-7|few
ASSLSGTGVAEQY
>TRBV6-1|TRBJ2-4|NA
ASSEHLGFGRGTEKNIQY
>TRBV9|TRBJ2-5|NA
ASSVVRGPKETQY
>TRBV5-1|TRBJ2-7|NA
ASSLDATNGVYEQY
>TRBV5-6|TRBJ2-5|NA
ASSSGQGAETQY
>TRBV12-3/TRBV12-4|TRBJ1-1|few
ASSFSGPLGAF
>TRBV5-8|TRBJ2-3|NA
ASSHSPTGKIGTQY
>TRBV11-2|TRBJ2-3|NA
ASSLTLTSGRPTDTQY
>TRBV5-1|TRBJ2-1|few
ASSFTSGSSYNEQF
>TRBV11-2|TRBJ1-1|NA
ASSFGGGANSEAF
>TRBV7-9|TRBJ2-7|NA
ASSLAAHVEQY
>TRBV18|TRBJ1-2|NA
ASSPQPPAGYT
>TRBV3-1/TRBV3-2|TRBJ2-4|NA
ASSPRGGDGAKNIQY
>TRBV3-1/TRBV3-2|TRBJ1-6|NA
ASSQGTGIHNSPLH
>TRBV6-6|TRBJ2-3|NA
ASTGSTDTQY
>TRBV28|TRBJ2-7|NA
ASSFPKKGQRPPYEQY
>TRBV7-2|TRBJ1-1|NA
ASSLILEGEAF
>TRBV28|TRBJ1-5|once
ASSHQGAGNQPQH
>TRBV6-5|TRBJ2-3|NA
ASTPGTSGSDTQY
>TRBV28|TRBJ1-1|NA
ASSLPGVGTEAF
>TRBV27|TRBJ2-7|NA
ASSHRQGTYEQY
>TRBV11-1|TRBJ2-1|NA
ASSLLDEQF
>TRBV15|TRBJ1-1|NA
ATSRGAHSTEAF
>TRBV29-1|TRBJ2-7|NA
SVVEGNYEQY
>TRBV3-1/TRBV3-2|TRBJ1-5|NA
ASSPGGGQPQH
>TRBV6-6|TRBJ2-1|NA
ASSYTAGVLDEQF
>TRBV5-1|TRBJ2-3|NA
ASSSSGLANTDTQY
>TRBV2|TRBJ2-7|few
ASSEGLGRSSYEQY
>TRBV7-2|TRBJ1-2|NA
ASSLADRVGYT
>TRBV6-2/TRBV6-3|TRBJ2-2|NA
ASSQGTGGPPGELF
>TRBV30|TRBJ2-5|NA
AWNRLGNQETQY
>TRBV24-1|TRBJ2-1|NA
ATSDIPGTGGGYNEQF
>TRBV7-6|TRBJ2-1|NA
ASSPNREAVGYEQF
>TRBV6-5|TRBJ2-7|NA
ASSYSGLAGREQY
>TRBV18|TRBJ2-1|NA
ASSPPTGTGSYNEQF
>TRBV25-1|TRBJ2-2|NA
ASSQPGTGGGGELF
>TRBV5-1|TRBJ1-2|NA
ASSLETNGGANYGYT
>TRBV28|TRBJ1-2|NA
ASIPDGVFGYT
>TRBV4-1|TRBJ2-5|once
ASRLTGAGGLETQY